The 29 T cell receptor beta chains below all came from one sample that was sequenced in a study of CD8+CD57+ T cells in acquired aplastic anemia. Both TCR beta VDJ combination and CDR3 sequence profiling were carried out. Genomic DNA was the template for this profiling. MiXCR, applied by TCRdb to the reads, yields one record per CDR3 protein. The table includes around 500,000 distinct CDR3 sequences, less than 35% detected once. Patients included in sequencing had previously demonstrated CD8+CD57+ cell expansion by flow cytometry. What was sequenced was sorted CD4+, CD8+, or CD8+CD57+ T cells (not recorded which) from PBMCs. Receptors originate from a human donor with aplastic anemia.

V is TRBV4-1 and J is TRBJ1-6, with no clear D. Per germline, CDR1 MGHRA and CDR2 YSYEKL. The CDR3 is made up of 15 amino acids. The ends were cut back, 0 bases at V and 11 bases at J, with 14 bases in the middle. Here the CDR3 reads CASSQERTAGAPLHF. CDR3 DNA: TGCGCCAGCAGCCAAGAGAGGACTGCCGGGGCACCCCTCCACTTT.

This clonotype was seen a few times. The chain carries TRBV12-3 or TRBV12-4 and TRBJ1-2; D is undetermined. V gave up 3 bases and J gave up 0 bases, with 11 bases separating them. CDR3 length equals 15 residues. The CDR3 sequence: CASSFGQLSNYGYTF. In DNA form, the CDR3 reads TGTGCCAGCAGTTTCGGGCAGCTTTCTAACTATGGCTACACCTTC.

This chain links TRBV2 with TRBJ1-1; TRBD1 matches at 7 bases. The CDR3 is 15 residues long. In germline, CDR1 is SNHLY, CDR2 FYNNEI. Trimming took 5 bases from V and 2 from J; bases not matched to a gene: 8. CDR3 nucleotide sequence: TGTGCCAGCAGTCGCTCAGGGGGACCAAACACTGAAGCTTTCTTT. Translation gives CASSRSGGPNTEAFF.

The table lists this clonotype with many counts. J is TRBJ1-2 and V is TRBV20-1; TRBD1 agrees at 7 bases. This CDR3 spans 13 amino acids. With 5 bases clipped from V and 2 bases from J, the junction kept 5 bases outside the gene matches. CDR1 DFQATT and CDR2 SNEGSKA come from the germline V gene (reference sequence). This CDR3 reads CSARDSINYGYTF. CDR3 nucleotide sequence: TGCAGTGCTCGGGACAGCATAAACTATGGCTACACCTTC.

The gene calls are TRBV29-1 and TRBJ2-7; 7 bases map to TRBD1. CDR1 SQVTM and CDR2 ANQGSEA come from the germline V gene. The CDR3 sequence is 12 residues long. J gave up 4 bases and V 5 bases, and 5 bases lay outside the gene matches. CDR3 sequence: CSVRQGGYEQYF. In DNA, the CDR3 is TGCAGCGTTCGACAGGGTGGGTACGAGCAGTACTTC.

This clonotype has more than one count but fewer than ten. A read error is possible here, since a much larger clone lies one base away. The CDR3 DNA reads as TGTGCCAGTAGTATAGGTCTCAGGGTGTCGGCTTTCTTT. Its translation is CASSIGLRVSAFF. The chain joins TRBV19 to TRBJ1-1; D is perhaps TRBD1 (5 bases). V was shortened by 1 base and J by 11 bases, with 14 bases between the two germline ends. CDR1 LNHDA and CDR2 SQIVND come from the germline V gene (reference sequence). This CDR3 contains 13 residues. Looking up the rest from reference TRBV19 and TRBJ1-1 gives the full variable domain: DGGITQSPKYLFRKEGQNVTLSCEQNLNHDAMYWYRQDPGQGLRLIYYSQIVNDFQKGDIAEGYSVSREKKESFPLTVTSAQKNPTAFYLCASSIGLRVSAFFGQGTRLTVV.

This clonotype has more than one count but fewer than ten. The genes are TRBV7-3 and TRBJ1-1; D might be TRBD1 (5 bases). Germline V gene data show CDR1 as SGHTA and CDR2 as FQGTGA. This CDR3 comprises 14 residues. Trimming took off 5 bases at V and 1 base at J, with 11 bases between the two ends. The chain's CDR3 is CASSTGPKNTEAFF. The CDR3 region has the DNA TGTGCCAGCAGCACGGGACCGAAGAACACTGAAGCTTTCTTT.

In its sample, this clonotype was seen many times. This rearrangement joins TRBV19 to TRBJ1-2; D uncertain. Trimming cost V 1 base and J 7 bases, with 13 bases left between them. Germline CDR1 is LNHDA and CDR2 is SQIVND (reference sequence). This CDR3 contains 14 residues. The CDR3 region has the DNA TGTGCCAGTAGTATAGGGGGAGGTTCCGGTGGCTACACCTTC. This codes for CASSIGGGSGGYTF.

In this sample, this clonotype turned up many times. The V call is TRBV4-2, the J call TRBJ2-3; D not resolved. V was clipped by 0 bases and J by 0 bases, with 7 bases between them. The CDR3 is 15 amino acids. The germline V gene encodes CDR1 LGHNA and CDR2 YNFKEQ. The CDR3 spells CASSQEGGSTDTQYF. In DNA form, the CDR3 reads TGTGCCAGCAGCCAAGAGGGCGGTAGCACAGATACGCAGTATTTT.

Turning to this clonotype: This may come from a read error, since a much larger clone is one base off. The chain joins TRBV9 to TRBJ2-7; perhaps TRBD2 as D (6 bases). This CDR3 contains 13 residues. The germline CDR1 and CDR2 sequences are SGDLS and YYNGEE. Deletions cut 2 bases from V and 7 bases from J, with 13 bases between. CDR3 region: CASSVGDWGEQYF. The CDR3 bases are TGTGCCAGCAGCGTCGGGGACTGGGGGGAGCAGTACTTC.

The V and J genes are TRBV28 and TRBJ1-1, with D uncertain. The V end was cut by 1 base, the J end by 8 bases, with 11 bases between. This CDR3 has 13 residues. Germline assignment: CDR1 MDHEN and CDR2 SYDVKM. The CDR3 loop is CASSLFSISEAFF. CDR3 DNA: TGTGCCAGCAGTTTATTCTCAATCTCGGAAGCTTTCTTT.

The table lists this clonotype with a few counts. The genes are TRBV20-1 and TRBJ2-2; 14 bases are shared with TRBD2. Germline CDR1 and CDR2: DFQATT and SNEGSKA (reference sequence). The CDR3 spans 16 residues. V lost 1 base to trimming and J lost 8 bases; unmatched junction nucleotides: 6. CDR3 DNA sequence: TGCAGTGCTAGAGTGACTAGCGGGAGGGCCTCGGGGGAGCTGTTTTTT. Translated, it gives CSARVTSGRASGELFF.

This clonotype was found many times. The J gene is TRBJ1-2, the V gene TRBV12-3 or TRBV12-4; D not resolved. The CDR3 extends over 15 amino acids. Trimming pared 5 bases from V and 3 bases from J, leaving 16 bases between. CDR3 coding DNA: TGTGCCAGCAGTCCAAATTATGGCCCTCACTATGGCTACACCTTC. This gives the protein CASSPNYGPHYGYTF.

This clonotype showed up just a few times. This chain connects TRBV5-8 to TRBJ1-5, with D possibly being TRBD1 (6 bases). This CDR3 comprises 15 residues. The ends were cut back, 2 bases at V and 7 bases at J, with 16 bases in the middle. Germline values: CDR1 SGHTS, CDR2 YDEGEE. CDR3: CASSFYQGSGQPQHF. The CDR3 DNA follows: TGTGCCAGCAGCTTCTATCAGGGGAGTGGGCAGCCCCAGCATTTT.

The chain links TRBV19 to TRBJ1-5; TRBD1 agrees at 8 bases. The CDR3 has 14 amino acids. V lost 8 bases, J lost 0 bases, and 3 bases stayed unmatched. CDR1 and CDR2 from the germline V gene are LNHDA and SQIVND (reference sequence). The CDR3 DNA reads TGTGCCAGTGGAGACAGGGGTAGCAATCAGCCCCAGCATTTT. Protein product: CASGDRGSNQPQHF.

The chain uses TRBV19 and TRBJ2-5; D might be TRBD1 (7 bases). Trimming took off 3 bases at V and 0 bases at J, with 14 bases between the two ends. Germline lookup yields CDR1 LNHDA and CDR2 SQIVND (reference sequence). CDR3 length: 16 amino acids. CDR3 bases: TGTGCCAGTAGTATCGGAGGGGACAGCGACCAAGAGACCCAGTACTTC. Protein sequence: CASSIGGDSDQETQYF. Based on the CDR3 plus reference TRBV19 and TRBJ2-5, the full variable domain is DGGITQSPKYLFRKEGQNVTLSCEQNLNHDAMYWYRQDPGQGLRLIYYSQIVNDFQKGDIAEGYSVSREKKESFPLTVTSAQKNPTAFYLCASSIGGDSDQETQYFGPGTRLLVL.

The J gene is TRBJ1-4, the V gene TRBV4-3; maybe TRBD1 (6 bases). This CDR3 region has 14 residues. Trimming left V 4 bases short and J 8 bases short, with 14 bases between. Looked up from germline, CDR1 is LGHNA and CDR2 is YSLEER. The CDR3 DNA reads TGCGCCAGCAGCCGTCAAAAAGGGACAGAAAAACTGTTTTTT. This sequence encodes CASSRQKGTEKLFF.

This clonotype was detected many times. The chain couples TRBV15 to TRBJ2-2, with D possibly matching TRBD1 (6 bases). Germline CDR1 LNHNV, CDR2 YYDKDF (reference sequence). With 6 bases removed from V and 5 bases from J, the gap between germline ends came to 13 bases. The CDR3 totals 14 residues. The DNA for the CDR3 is TGTGCCACCAGGCCACAGGGCAGTACCGGGGAGCTGTTTTTT. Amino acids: CATRPQGSTGELFF.

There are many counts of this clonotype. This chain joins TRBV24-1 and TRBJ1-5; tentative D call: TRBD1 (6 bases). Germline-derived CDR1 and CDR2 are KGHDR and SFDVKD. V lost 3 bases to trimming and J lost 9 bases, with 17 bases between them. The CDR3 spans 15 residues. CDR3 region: CATSDKGQFGAPQHF. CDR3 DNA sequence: TGTGCCACCAGTGATAAGGGACAATTTGGTGCGCCCCAGCATTTT.

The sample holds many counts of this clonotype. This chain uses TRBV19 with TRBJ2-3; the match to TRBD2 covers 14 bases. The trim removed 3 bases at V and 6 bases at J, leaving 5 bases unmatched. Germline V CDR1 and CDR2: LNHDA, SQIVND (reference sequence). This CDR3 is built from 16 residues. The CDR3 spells CASSIRLAGGLDTQYF. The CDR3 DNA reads TGTGCCAGTAGTATTCGACTAGCGGGGGGGCTTGATACGCAGTATTTT.

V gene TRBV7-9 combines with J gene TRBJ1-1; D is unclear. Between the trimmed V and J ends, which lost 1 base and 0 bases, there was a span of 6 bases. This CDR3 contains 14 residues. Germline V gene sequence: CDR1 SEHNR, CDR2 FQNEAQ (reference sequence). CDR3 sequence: CASSLESMNTEAFF. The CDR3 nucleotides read TGTGCCAGCAGCTTAGAATCTATGAACACTGAAGCTTTCTTT.

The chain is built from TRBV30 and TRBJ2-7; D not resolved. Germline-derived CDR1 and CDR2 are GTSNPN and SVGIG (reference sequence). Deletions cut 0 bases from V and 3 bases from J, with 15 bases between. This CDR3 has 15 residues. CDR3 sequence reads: CAWSVGGARFYEQYF. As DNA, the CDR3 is TGTGCCTGGAGTGTAGGCGGAGCCCGATTCTACGAGCAGTACTTC.

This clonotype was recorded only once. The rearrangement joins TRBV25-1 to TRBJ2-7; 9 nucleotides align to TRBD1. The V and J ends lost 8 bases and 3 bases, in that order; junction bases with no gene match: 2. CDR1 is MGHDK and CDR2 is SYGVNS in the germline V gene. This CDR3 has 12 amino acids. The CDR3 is CASLGQGYEQYF. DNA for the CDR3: TGTGCCAGCTTGGGACAGGGCTACGAGCAGTACTTC.

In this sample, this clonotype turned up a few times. Written as DNA, the CDR3 is TGTGCCACCAGTGACTGGATAACACCCCTCCACTTT. Protein product: CATSDWITPLHF. The V and J genes are TRBV24-1 and TRBJ1-6; D is undetermined. Trimming removed 4 bases from V and 11 bases from J, with 8 bases in between. Germline V gene sequence: CDR1 KGHDR, CDR2 SFDVKD. The CDR3 loop spans 12 amino acids.

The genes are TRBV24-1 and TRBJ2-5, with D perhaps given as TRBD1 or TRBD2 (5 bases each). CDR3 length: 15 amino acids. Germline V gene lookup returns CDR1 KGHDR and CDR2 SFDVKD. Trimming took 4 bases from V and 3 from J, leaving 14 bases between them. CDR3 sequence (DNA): TGTGCCACCAGTGAAGCCCGGGACCGGAAAGAGACCCAGTACTTC. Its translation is CATSEARDRKETQYF.

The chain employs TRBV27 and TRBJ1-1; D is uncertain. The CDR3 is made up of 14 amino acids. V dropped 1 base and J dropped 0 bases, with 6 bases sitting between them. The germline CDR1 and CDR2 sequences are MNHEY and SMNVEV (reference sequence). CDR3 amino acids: CASSLLLVNTEAFF. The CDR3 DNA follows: TGTGCCAGCAGTTTATTACTGGTGAACACTGAAGCTTTCTTT.

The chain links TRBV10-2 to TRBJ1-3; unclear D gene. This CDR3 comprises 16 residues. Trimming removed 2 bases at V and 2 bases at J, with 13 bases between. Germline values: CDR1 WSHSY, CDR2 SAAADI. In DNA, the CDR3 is TGCGCCAGCAGTGAGACAGCTGCGTCGCCTGGAAACACCATATATTTT. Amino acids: CASSETAASPGNTIYF.

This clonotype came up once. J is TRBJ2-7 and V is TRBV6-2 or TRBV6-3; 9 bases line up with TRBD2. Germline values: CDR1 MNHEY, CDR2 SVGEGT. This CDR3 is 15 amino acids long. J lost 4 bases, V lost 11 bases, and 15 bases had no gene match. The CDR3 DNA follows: TGTGCCGCGCGAGCGAGACTAGCGGTGGATTACGAGCAGTACTTC. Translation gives CAARARLAVDYEQYF.

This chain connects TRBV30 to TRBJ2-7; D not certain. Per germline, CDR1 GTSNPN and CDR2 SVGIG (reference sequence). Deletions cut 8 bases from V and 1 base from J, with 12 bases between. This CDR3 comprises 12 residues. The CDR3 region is CALSSQSYEQYF. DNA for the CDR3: TGTGCCCTTAGTTCCCAATCCTACGAGCAGTACTTC.